Below, 7 T cell receptor beta chains from the same sample are listed, as sequenced in a study of tissue T cells after allogeneic stem cell transplantation. The data were produced by immunoSEQ multiplex PCR, yet TCRdb's version contains in-frame clones alone and is incomplete. The data hold approximately 50,000 clones, with about 73% observed a single time. Material for sequencing was sorted cells pooled from one or two spleens. These receptors were obtained from a pool of C57BL/6 mice in good health.

Worth noting for this clone: Genes and germline are mouse. The read terminates 1 residue ahead of where the CDR3 ends, so the germline J gene completes it. J is TRBJ2-7 and V is TRBV17; no firm D call. V was clipped by 1 base and J by 0 bases, with 4 bases between them. Per the germline V gene, CDR1 is MNHDT and CDR2 is YYDKIL. The CDR3 loop spans 13 amino acids. CDR3 bases read: TGTGCTAGCAGTAGAGGGGTCTCCTATGAACAGTAC. As protein: CASSRGVSYEQY. From start to end, the CDR3 is CASSRGVSYEQYF.

On this clone itself: The genes are named according to mouse. Sequencing ends 1 residue short of the CDR3 end; the germline J gene provides the rest. This rearrangement joins TRBV16 to TRBJ2-7; D call uncertain. The V gene's germline CDR1 is SGHSA and CDR2 FRNQAP. This CDR3 spans 12 amino acids. V was pared by 1 base and J by 5 bases, with 6 bases between. CDR3 protein: CASSLVGDEQYF. Incomplete CDR3 DNA: TGTGCAAGCAGCTTAGTCGGGGATGAACAGTAC.

This clone was recorded once. These gene names are mouse names. With the read ending 1 residue before the CDR3 end, the germline J gene is used to fill in that end. The chain uses TRBV20 and TRBJ2-1; 7 bases match TRBD1. V lost 7 bases, J lost 6 bases, and 6 bases stayed unmatched. Per the germline V gene, CDR1 is GFQATS and CDR2 is STVNSAI. The length of the CDR3 is 12 residues. This CDR3 reads CGVRQGGAEQFF. Incomplete CDR3 DNA: TGTGGTGTACGACAGGGAGGTGCTGAGCAGTTC.

As regards this clone: The germline and genes are mouse ones. The read finishes 1 residue shy of the CDR3 end, and the germline J gene is used to complete it. The chain combines TRBV13-1 with TRBJ1-4; 10 bases are a match to TRBD1. CDR1 is NSHNY and CDR2 is SYGAGN in the germline V gene. The CDR3 totals 14 residues. V was clipped by 3 bases and J by 5 bases; unmatched bases: 1. This chain's CDR3 is CASSGTGGNERLFF. CDR3 DNA, as far as it was read: TGTGCCAGCAGTGGGACAGGGGGGAACGAAAGATTATTT.

Points on this clone: The gene names given are mouse names. Read sequence stops 1 residue before the CDR3 end, and the germline J gene provides the missing end. V and J are TRBV13-3 and TRBJ2-5; the D gene is possibly TRBD1 (5 bases). The CDR3 is 12 amino acids. Germline values: CDR1 NNHDY, CDR2 SYVADS. The V gene lost 6 bases and the J gene lost 4 bases, with 9 bases spanning the gap. This CDR3 reads CASIQGKDTQYF. Incomplete CDR3 DNA: TGTGCCAGCATCCAGGGTAAAGACACCCAGTAC.

As for this clone: The genes and germline here are from mouse. The missing CDR3 end, 1 residue past where the read stops, is filled in from the germline J gene. The gene calls are TRBV5 and TRBJ2-5, with TRBD1 identical over 8 bases. Germline lookup yields CDR1 LGHNA and CDR2 YNLKQL (reference sequence). The CDR3 length is 14 residues. With V trimmed by 0 bases and J by 6 bases, 2 bases remained unmatched. The CDR3 loop is CASSQDRGRDTQYF. The part of the CDR3 DNA that was read is TGTGCCAGCAGCCAAGACAGGGGGCGGGACACCCAGTAC.

This clone was seen only a few times. Genes and germline come from the mouse. CDR3 DNA (partial): TGTGCCAGCAGTATAACAACAAACTCCGACTACACC. It codes for CASSITTNSDYT. The entire CDR3 protein is CASSITTNSDYTF. V usage is TRBV19 and J usage is TRBJ1-2; D not certain. The missing CDR3 end, 1 residue past where the read stops, is filled in from the germline J gene. The germline V and J ends were trimmed by 1 base and 0 bases, with 4 bases remaining between them. The CDR3 is made up of 13 amino acids. The V gene's germline CDR1 is FNHDT and CDR2 SITEND (reference sequence).